One sample yielded the 15 T cell receptor beta chains listed below, sequenced in a study of blood T cells in healthy people across ages. A sample-barcoded 5' primer and a J-beta primer mix were used in a second PCR of about 7 to 12 cycles. TCRdb recomputed calls from the 5' RACE reads with MiXCR, one row per CDR3 protein. Of some 760,000 distinct CDR3 sequences in the sample, about 25% were seen once. These data also formed part of another study, on T cells of mothers and their children.

The sample consisted of blood. The receptors come from a boy younger than 18 in good health.

This clonotype was seen only a few times. CDR3 nucleotide sequence: TGCAGTTTAACGACTAGGGGGACCGGGGAGCTGTTTTTT. It yields the protein CSLTTRGTGELFF. The chain joins TRBV20-1 to TRBJ2-2; D may be TRBD1 or TRBD2 (6 bases each). This CDR3 is built from 13 residues. Trimming cost V 8 bases and J 5 bases, with 15 bases left between them. The V gene's germline CDR1 is DFQATT and CDR2 SNEGSKA (reference sequence).

This clonotype was observed a few times. The chain has TRBV7-8 and TRBJ2-5; no definite D call. From germline, CDR1 is SGHVS and CDR2 FQNEAQ. The V and J ends lost 3 bases and 1 base respectively, with 9 bases between them. The CDR3 covers 14 residues. Written as DNA, the CDR3 is TGTGCCAGCAGCTTCGGCAGAACCCAAGAGACCCAGTACTTC. It translates to CASSFGRTQETQYF.

This clonotype was found a few times. One end of the junction varies from germline; a read error may be responsible. The rearrangement joins TRBV27 to TRBJ1-2; the D is unclear. The length of the CDR3 is 13 residues. Germline CDR1 and CDR2: MNHEY and SMNVEV (reference sequence). The CDR3 loop is CASSFSGNYGCTF. The DNA of the CDR3 is TGTGCCAGCAGTTTTTCGGGAAACTATGGCTGCACCTTC.

This clonotype was seen a few times. V gene TRBV7-9 combines with J gene TRBJ2-5; 9 bases line up with TRBD1. The J call could be wrong; TRBJ2-1 is a better fit for the DNA end. Germline values: CDR1 SEHNR, CDR2 FQNEAQ (reference sequence). CDR3 size: 16 residues. CDR3 sequence (DNA): TGTGCCAGCAGCCTGCGTTCCGGGACAGGGAGCAATGAGCAGTTCTTC. Translated, it gives CASSLRSGTGSNEQFF.

Only a few counts were recorded for this clonotype. A junction boundary mismatches the germline segment, possibly from a read error. The genes are TRBV12-3 or TRBV12-4 and TRBJ2-5; D is unresolved. The end of the DNA aligns better with TRBJ2-1, so the J call may be wrong. The CDR3 runs 11 residues. CDR3 loop: CASSLMNGQFF. For the CDR3, the DNA is TGTGCCAGCAGTTTAATGAATGGGCAGTTCTTC.

J is TRBJ1-1 and V is TRBV27; D might be TRBD1 (6 bases). Per the germline V gene, CDR1 is MNHEY and CDR2 is SMNVEV (reference sequence). V was trimmed by 6 bases and J by 2 bases, leaving 16 bases between them. The CDR3 runs to 15 residues. CDR3 protein: CASREWTAGNTEAFF. CDR3 nucleotide sequence: TGTGCCAGCAGGGAGTGGACAGCGGGAAACACTGAAGCTTTCTTT.

This clonotype was observed a handful of times. The chain carries TRBV3-1 and TRBJ2-6, with D unresolved. CDR3 length: 15 amino acids. V was pared by 5 bases and J by 3 bases, with 11 bases between. Germline-derived CDR1 and CDR2 are LGHDT and YNNKEL (reference sequence). The CDR3 DNA is TGTGCCAGCAGCTCAACCTACGATGGGGCCAACGTCCTGACTTTC. Encoded protein: CASSSTYDGANVLTF. The full variable domain, its missing parts supplied by reference TRBV3-1 and TRBJ2-6, is DTAVSQTPKYLVTQMGNDKSIKCEQNLGHDTMYWYKQDSKKFLKIMFSYNNKELIINETVPNRFSPKSPDKAHLNLHINSLELGDSAVYFCASSSTYDGANVLTFGAGSRLTVL.

This chain uses TRBV29-1 with TRBJ2-1; D not certain. The DNA matches TRBJ2-7 better at its end, which makes the J call doubtful. CDR3 length equals 12 residues. Germline V gene data show CDR1 as SQVTM and CDR2 as ANQGSEA. CDR3 nucleotides: TGCAGCGCCATGGTTGCTTCCTACGAGCAGTACTTC. It specifies CSAMVASYEQYF.

Turning to this clonotype: The conserved final phenylalanine or tryptophan is absent from the CDR3, which likely points to a read error. The chain links TRBV7-8 to TRBJ2-7, with 9 bases identical to TRBD1. V gave up 5 bases and J gave up 3 bases; unmatched junction bases: 8. The CDR3 is made up of 15 amino acids. The germline V gene has CDR1 SGHVS and CDR2 FQNEAQ. The DNA for the CDR3 is TGTGCCAGCAGCAAGACGACAGGGGGACTCTACGAGCAGTACCTC. As protein: CASSKTTGGLYEQYL.

The chain combines TRBV6-5 with TRBJ2-5; 8 bases fit TRBD1. Trimming took 7 bases from V and 2 from J; bases not matched to a gene: 12. The CDR3 is 16 amino acids. CDR1 and CDR2 from the germline V gene are MNHEY and SVGAGI. This chain's CDR3 is CASNYSGTGQQETQYF. CDR3 DNA sequence: TGTGCCAGCAATTATTCCGGGACAGGCCAACAAGAGACCCAGTACTTC.

This clonotype was observed a handful of times. The V call is TRBV29-1, the J call TRBJ1-2; 7 positions match TRBD1. The germline CDR1 and CDR2 sequences are SQVTM and ANQGSEA. This CDR3 region has 10 residues. CDR3 residues: CTTWDSGYTF. The CDR3 DNA reads as TGCACCACCTGGGACAGTGGCTACACCTTC. The variable domain in full, with the rest retrieved from reference TRBV29-1 and TRBJ1-2, is SAVISQKPSRDICQRGTSLTIQCQVDSQVTMMFWYRQQPGQSLTLIATANQGSEATYESGFVIDKFPISRPNLTFSTLTVSNMSPEDSSIYLCTTWDSGYTFGSGTRLTVV.

This clonotype was detected ten times or more. The chain uses TRBV28 and TRBJ2-4, with D perhaps matching TRBD2 (6 bases). Trimming left V 6 bases short and J 6 bases short, with 12 bases between. The CDR3 covers 13 residues. From germline, CDR1 is MDHEN and CDR2 SYDVKM. The CDR3 region is CASSLNGGNIQYF. In DNA, the CDR3 is TGTGCCAGCAGCCTTAACGGGGGAAACATTCAGTACTTC.

This clonotype has a handful of counts. The chain joins TRBV4-2 to TRBJ2-1; 7 bases match TRBD2. This CDR3 has 17 residues. The germline V gene encodes CDR1 LGHNA and CDR2 YNFKEQ. V was clipped by 0 bases and J by 7 bases; unmatched bases: 12. The CDR3: CASSQDGREGYRNEQFF. Written as DNA, the CDR3 is TGTGCCAGCAGCCAAGATGGGAGGGAGGGCTATAGAAATGAGCAGTTCTTC.

This clonotype was observed a handful of times. The junction departs from the called germline gene at one end, perhaps through a read error. The V and J genes are TRBV29-1 and TRBJ2-1, with a weak D call TRBD1 (6 bases). There are 13 residues in the CDR3. Germline loops: CDR1 SQVTM, CDR2 ANQGSEA. CDR3 DNA: TGCAGCGTGGATAGGACAGTCTACAATGAGCAATTCTTC. Protein: CSVDRTVYNEQFF.

This clonotype showed up just a few times. As DNA, the CDR3 is TGCGCCAGCAGCCAAGGGGCGGGATCAGCCTACGAGCAGTACTTC. Its translation is CASSQGAGSAYEQYF. V and J are TRBV4-3 and TRBJ2-7; a possible D gene is TRBD2 (6 bases). V shed 1 base and J shed 2 bases, with 12 bases lying between them. The CDR3 consists of 15 residues. Germline CDR1 is LGHNA and CDR2 is YSLEER.